One sample yielded the 3 T cell receptor beta chains listed below, sequenced in a study of blood T cell repertoires in COVID-19. The data were produced by immunoSEQ multiplex PCR, yet TCRdb's version contains in-frame clones alone and is incomplete. The sample carries 30,000 to 45,000 clones, about 91% recorded once. The sample was peripheral blood. The receptor set was obtained from a human donor in a cohort sampled during active COVID-19.

The chain carries TRBV29-1 and TRBJ2-1, with D unresolved. The V gene lost 1 base and the J gene lost 7 bases, with 5 bases spanning the gap. CDR1 SQVTM and CDR2 ANQGSEA come from the germline V gene. CDR3 length: 11 residues. Written as DNA, the CDR3 is TGCAGCGTTGAAGGTTATAATGAGCAGTTCTTC. It is translated as CSVEGYNEQFF.

This clone was counted between two and nine times. This chain joins TRBV25-1 and TRBJ1-4; D possibly corresponds to TRBD1 (5 bases). V lost 6 bases, J lost 3 bases, and 14 bases lay in between. Germline CDR1 reads MGHDK; CDR2 reads SYGVNS. CDR3 size: 15 residues. This CDR3 is CASRGGEGSNEKLFF. The CDR3 DNA follows: TGTGCCAGCAGGGGGGGGGAAGGTTCTAATGAAAAACTGTTTTTT.

The table lists this clone with a count of one. The rearrangement links TRBV5-1 to TRBJ2-3, with a weak D call TRBD1 (6 bases). Per the germline V gene, CDR1 is SGHRS and CDR2 is YFSETQ. The CDR3 loop spans 14 amino acids. V was cut by 4 bases and J by 5 bases, with 14 bases left in between. The CDR3 region has the DNA TGCGCCAGCAGCACGCAGGGGCCCGGAGATACGCAGTATTTT. Residues: CASSTQGPGDTQYF. Based on the CDR3 plus reference TRBV5-1 and TRBJ2-3, the full variable domain is KAGVTQTPRYLIKTRGQQVTLSCSPISGHRSVSWYQQTPGQGLQFLFEYFSETQRNKGNFPGRFSGRQFSNSRSEMNVSTLELGDSALYLCASSTQGPGDTQYFGPGTRLTVL.